A selection of T cell receptor beta chains follows, all from one sample in a study of beta chain features in type 1 diabetes. Assay: immunoSEQ multiplex PCR; the TCRdb copy retains only in-frame clones and omits some. Of hundreds of thousands of clones in the sample, roughly an eighth were seen once. Sequences were obtained from naive CD4+ T cells from blood. These receptors were taken from a man in his late teens or twenties with type 1 diabetes. Both conserved end residues are part of each CDR3. The order of the fields is V gene, D gene, J gene, clone size, CDR3 DNA, CDR3 protein. D genes are given only for firm matches. Size is stated for part of the rows, as once, few or many counts, or as a class when the clone is expanded.

TRBV4-1	TRBD2	TRBJ2-5	NA	TGCGCCAGCAGCCTGGGACTAGCGGGGGGGCCTGTGGAGACCCAGTACTTC	CASSLGLAGGPVETQYF
TRBV6-6	NA	TRBJ2-6	few	TGTGCCAGCAGTCGGCCCTCTGGGGCCAACGTCCTGACTTTC	CASSRPSGANVLTF
TRBV7-9	NA	TRBJ1-2	NA	TGTGCCAGCAGCGGGTCCAATGGGGCCGACGGCTACACCTTC	CASSGSNGADGYTF
TRBV6-5	NA	TRBJ1-2	NA	TGTGCCAGCAGTTACTCTTTTAGCGGTGCCTATGGCTACACCTTC	CASSYSFSGAYGYTF
TRBV5-1	NA	TRBJ2-7	NA	TGCGCCAGCAGCCCCGATGTGAACAGGATCTACGAGCAGTACTTC	CASSPDVNRIYEQYF
TRBV30	NA	TRBJ2-3	NA	TGTGCCTGGAGTGTAGGTGACAGGTTAGTGGATACGCAGTATTTT	CAWSVGDRLVDTQYF
TRBV19	NA	TRBJ1-5	NA	TGTGCCAGTAGCGGGGGGACCGGGAAAGGTGTTAATCAGCCCCAGCATTTT	CASSGGTGKGVNQPQHF
TRBV18	NA	TRBJ2-7	few	TGTGCCAGCTCACCAGCGACAGTTGACTCCTACGAGCAGTACTTC	CASSPATVDSYEQYF
TRBV25-1	NA	TRBJ1-4	NA	TGTGCCAGCAGTGAATATGGGATTCGGGGTGAAAAACTGTTTTTT	CASSEYGIRGEKLFF
TRBV5-1	TRBD1	TRBJ2-7	few	TGCGCCAGCAGCTGGGGACAGGGCACCTACGAGCAGTACTTC	CASSWGQGTYEQYF
TRBV18	NA	TRBJ1-6	few	TGTGCCAGCTCACCTGGGAGAGACCATTCACCCCTCCACTTT	CASSPGRDHSPLHF
TRBV9	NA	TRBJ2-5	NA	TGTGCCAGCAGCGTAGATACCGGGGACGGGGAGACCCAGTACTTC	CASSVDTGDGETQYF
TRBV5-4	NA	TRBJ2-6	few	TGTGCCAGCAGCTTGGGGTCTGGGGCCAACGTCCTGACTTTC	CASSLGSGANVLTF
TRBV10-3	TRBD1	TRBJ2-7	few	TGTGCCAGCAGGACCGGGACAGCTACCTACGAGCAGTACTTC	CASRTGTATYEQYF
TRBV16	TRBD1	TRBJ2-1	few	TGTGCCAGCAGCCAGAGACAGGGGAATGAGCAGTTCTTC	CASSQRQGNEQFF
TRBV5-1	NA	TRBJ1-2	few	TGCGCCAGCAGCTTGGGGGCGCTGAATGGCTACACCTTC	CASSLGALNGYTF